The sequence of this T cell receptor beta chain was determined in a study of Ad26.COV2.S vaccination and SARS-CoV-2 variants. Overall study findings and caveats: Measurement of non-spike TCR breadth gave similar results in vaccine and placebo recipients. Substantial breadth was reportedly displayed by spike-specific CD8+ and CD4+ T cell responses after vaccination.

The treatment is: roughly 19 received Ad26.COV2.S at low or high dose, single or two shots; 5 received placebo; per-sample allocation not given. On day 63 after the first injection, vaccine and placebo recipients gave samples. Donor was an adult aged 18-55 years in Boston. The sample holds a few counts of this clone. Its antigen is currently unknown. At one end, the junction sequence differs from germline, possibly due to a read error. CDR1 and CDR2 (germline): GTSNPN, SVGIG (reference sequence). This CDR3 is 14 amino acids long. Generated by immunoSEQ multiplex PCR, the TCRdb table keeps only in-frame clones and is missing some. The table records hundreds of thousands of clones, roughly four fifths of them present only once.

The input for sequencing was peripheral blood, taken in a trial of Ad26.COV2.S vaccine versus placebo. This chain uses TRBV30 with TRBJ1-4, with D possibly being TRBD1 (5 bases). The TCR comes from a person aged 18-65 years who received the Ad26.COV2.S COVID-19 vaccine or a placebo. CDR3 nucleotides: TGTGCCTGGAGTGTCCTAGGGGCTAACGAAAAACTGTTTTTT. This translates into CAWSVLGANEKLFF.